These T cell receptor beta chains were read from a single sample in a study of blood T cells in healthy people across ages. TCRdb redid the calling of the 5' RACE reads with MiXCR, one entry per CDR3 protein. The sample lists some 760,000 distinct CDR3 sequences; around 25% were seen once. The sample was also reused in another study, on T cells of mothers and their children.

The sequencing input was blood. The receptors here all came from a boy younger than 18 in good health. CDR3s include the opening cysteine and the closing phenylalanine or tryptophan. The D gene is left open where the match is weak. Clone size is shown for a subset of rows, as once, few, many or a class of expanded clone.

len: 14
abundance: .
d_gene: TRBD1
j_gene: TRBJ2-7
v_gene: TRBV12-3/TRBV12-4
CDR3aa: CASRTQGAGYEQYF
CDR3nt: TGTGCCAGCAGGACGCAGGGGGCTGGTTACGAGCAGTACTTC

len: 15
abundance: few
d_gene: .
j_gene: TRBJ2-5
v_gene: TRBV7-2
CDR3aa: CASSLEGREGGTQYF
CDR3nt: TGTGCCAGCAGCTTAGAAGGGCGGGAAGGCGGGACCCAGTACTTC

len: 14
abundance: few
d_gene: TRBD1
j_gene: TRBJ1-1
v_gene: TRBV6-6
CDR3aa: CASSYDRGNTEAFF
CDR3nt: TGTGCCAGCAGTTACGACAGGGGGAACACTGAAGCTTTCTTT

len: 15
abundance: few
d_gene: .
j_gene: TRBJ2-1
v_gene: TRBV11-2
CDR3aa: CASSFREGGYNEQFF
CDR3nt: TGTGCCAGCAGCTTTCGGGAAGGGGGGTACAATGAGCAGTTCTTC

len: 13
abundance: .
d_gene: TRBD1
j_gene: TRBJ2-7
v_gene: TRBV28
CDR3aa: CASSFPGQNEQYF
CDR3nt: TGTGCCAGCAGTTTCCCGGGACAGAACGAGCAGTACTTC

len: 15
abundance: .
d_gene: TRBD1
j_gene: TRBJ1-2
v_gene: TRBV12-3/TRBV12-4
CDR3aa: CASSLDRGDNYGYTF
CDR3nt: TGTGCCAGCAGCCTGGACAGGGGGGACAACTATGGCTACACCTTC

len: 17
abundance: .
d_gene: .
j_gene: TRBJ2-7
v_gene: TRBV20-1
CDR3aa: CSARGSYGMLGGYEQYF
CDR3nt: TGCAGTGCTAGGGGTTCTTACGGGATGCTGGGGGGCTACGAGCAGTACTTC

len: 11
abundance: .
d_gene: .
j_gene: TRBJ2-1
v_gene: TRBV7-9
CDR3aa: CASSASYEQFF
CDR3nt: TGTGCCAGCAGCGCTTCTTATGAGCAGTTCTTC

len: 15
abundance: .
d_gene: .
j_gene: TRBJ2-1
v_gene: TRBV7-2
CDR3aa: CASSPGHDRYNEQFF
CDR3nt: TGTGCCAGCAGCCCCGGACACGACCGTTACAATGAGCAGTTCTTC

len: 13
abundance: .
d_gene: .
j_gene: TRBJ1-1
v_gene: TRBV29-1
CDR3aa: CSVKTRERDEAFF
CDR3nt: TGCAGCGTGAAGACCAGGGAGAGGGATGAAGCTTTCTTT

len: 12
abundance: .
d_gene: .
j_gene: TRBJ2-4
v_gene: TRBV7-2
CDR3aa: CASSLDFNIQYF
CDR3nt: TGTGCCAGCAGCTTAGACTTCAACATTCAGTACTTC

len: 15
abundance: few
d_gene: .
j_gene: TRBJ1-1
v_gene: TRBV4-2
CDR3aa: CASSQGRDRGSEAFF
CDR3nt: TGTGCCAGCAGCCAAGGCCGGGACCGGGGGTCGGAAGCTTTCTTT

len: 16
abundance: .
d_gene: TRBD2
j_gene: TRBJ2-3
v_gene: TRBV7-2
CDR3aa: CASSFLSGPRTDTQYF
CDR3nt: TGTGCCAGCAGCTTTCTTAGCGGGCCACGCACCGATACGCAGTATTTT

len: 18
abundance: .
d_gene: TRBD2
j_gene: TRBJ2-7
v_gene: TRBV15
CDR3aa: CATSLTTSESTSSYEQYF
CDR3nt: TGTGCCACCAGCTTAACGACTAGCGAAAGTACTAGCTCCTACGAGCAGTACTTC

len: 18
abundance: .
d_gene: .
j_gene: TRBJ2-1
v_gene: TRBV19
CDR3aa: CASSIDRLRSVPYNEQFF
CDR3nt: TGTGCCAGTAGTATAGATAGGTTGAGAAGCGTGCCCTACAATGAGCAGTTCTTC

len: 15
abundance: .
d_gene: .
j_gene: TRBJ1-5
v_gene: TRBV7-2
CDR3aa: CASSLVPTDYQPQHF
CDR3nt: TGTGCCAGCAGCTTAGTCCCGACAGACTATCAGCCCCAGCATTTT

len: 14
abundance: .
d_gene: .
j_gene: TRBJ2-5
v_gene: TRBV27
CDR3aa: CASSLSGYAETQYF
CDR3nt: TGTGCCAGCAGTTTATCGGGGTACGCGGAGACCCAGTACTTC

len: 15
abundance: .
d_gene: TRBD1
j_gene: TRBJ1-2
v_gene: TRBV6-2/TRBV6-3
CDR3aa: CASSSPGQGFYGYTF
CDR3nt: TGTGCCAGCAGTTCCCCGGGACAGGGCTTCTATGGCTACACCTTC

len: 15
abundance: .
d_gene: TRBD1
j_gene: TRBJ2-5
v_gene: TRBV10-3
CDR3aa: CAISEGTGAQETQYF
CDR3nt: TGTGCCATCAGTGAGGGGACAGGGGCCCAAGAGACCCAGTACTTC

len: 14
abundance: few
d_gene: .
j_gene: TRBJ1-2
v_gene: TRBV3-1
CDR3aa: CASSLQGLLAGYTF
CDR3nt: TGTGCCAGCAGCCTCCAGGGTCTCTTAGCTGGCTACACCTTC

len: 13
abundance: few
d_gene: .
j_gene: TRBJ2-5
v_gene: TRBV15
CDR3aa: CATSQQIQETQYF
CDR3nt: TGTGCCACCAGCCAGCAGATCCAAGAGACCCAGTACTTC

len: 15
abundance: few
d_gene: TRBD1
j_gene: TRBJ1-4
v_gene: TRBV10-3
CDR3aa: CAISDGTGGNEKLFF
CDR3nt: TGTGCCATCAGTGATGGAACAGGGGGGAATGAAAAACTGTTTTTT